These 28 T cell receptor beta chains originate from one sample sequenced in a study of blood T cell repertoires in COVID-19. Some clones are missing from TCRdb's copy, which holds only in-frame ones; the method was immunoSEQ multiplex PCR. The sample consists of 250,000 to 350,000 clones, approximately 84% of them appearing once. Sequencing input: peripheral blood. These receptor sequences come from a human donor with COVID-19, enrolled during active disease. The donor label of this sample is uncertain.

The genes are TRBV19 and TRBJ1-5, with a tentative D call TRBD1 (5 bases). V dropped 2 bases and J dropped 11 bases, with 19 bases sitting between them. Germline loops: CDR1 LNHDA, CDR2 SQIVND (reference sequence). This CDR3 region has 15 residues. The CDR3 sequence is CASSIRQGVPSAQHF. The CDR3 coding sequence is TGTGCCAGTAGTATACGCCAGGGTGTTCCTTCGGCCCAGCATTTT.

The rearrangement joins TRBV3-1 (or the pseudogene TRBV3-2) to TRBJ1-1; perhaps TRBD1 as D (6 bases). This CDR3 comprises 13 residues. V was clipped by 2 bases and J by 4 bases, with 8 bases between them. Germline V gene data show CDR1 as LGHDT and CDR2 as YNNKEL (reference sequence). The CDR3 is CASSQTGSTEAFF. In DNA, the CDR3 is TGTGCCAGCAGCCAAACAGGGTCCACTGAAGCTTTCTTT.

The V gene is TRBV19, the J gene TRBJ1-5; tentatively, D is TRBD1 (6 bases). Trimming stripped 7 bases from V and 3 bases from J, with 13 bases between. Germline V CDR1 and CDR2: LNHDA, SQIVND (reference sequence). The CDR3 covers 14 residues. The CDR3 protein is CASIGQGINQPQHF. CDR3 bases: TGTGCCAGTATAGGCCAGGGGATCAATCAGCCCCAGCATTTT. Drawing the rest from reference TRBV19 and TRBJ1-5, the complete variable domain is DGGITQSPKYLFRKEGQNVTLSCEQNLNHDAMYWYRQDPGQGLRLIYYSQIVNDFQKGDIAEGYSVSREKKESFPLTVTSAQKNPTAFYLCASIGQGINQPQHFGDGTRLSIL.

The chain joins TRBV5-1 to TRBJ2-7; D unresolved. Germline V gene data show CDR1 as SGHRS and CDR2 as YFSETQ. There are 15 residues in the CDR3. V shed 0 bases and J shed 1 base, with 11 bases lying between them. This CDR3 reads CASSLGGALSYEQYF. The CDR3 DNA sequence: TGCGCCAGCAGCTTGGGAGGAGCCCTATCCTACGAGCAGTACTTC.

In this sample, this clone turned up a few times. J is TRBJ1-6 and V is TRBV3-1 (or the pseudogene TRBV3-2), with D perhaps matching TRBD1 (5 bases). Trimming shortened V by 3 bases and J by 9 bases, and 15 bases separated the two germline ends. CDR1 LGHDT and CDR2 YNNKEL come from the germline V gene (reference sequence). The CDR3 has 15 residues. CDR3 sequence reads: CASSQGQGFFSPLHF. The CDR3, as DNA: TGTGCCAGCAGCCAGGGGCAGGGATTTTTTTCACCCCTCCACTTT.

V usage is TRBV18 and J usage is TRBJ1-1; D uncertain. This CDR3 spans 12 amino acids. Germline V gene data show CDR1 as KGHSH and CDR2 as LQKENI. V shed 5 bases and J shed 3 bases, with 7 bases lying between them. The CDR3 DNA reads as TGTGCCAGCTCATACGGGGACACTGAAGCTTTCTTT. Protein: CASSYGDTEAFF. The complete variable domain, with remaining parts taken from reference TRBV18 and TRBJ1-1, reads NAGVMQNPRHLVRRRGQEARLRCSPMKGHSHVYWYRQLPEEGLKFMVYLQKENIIDESGMPKERFSAEFPKEGPSILRIQQVVRGDSAAYFCASSYGDTEAFFGQGTRLTVV.

CDR3 sequence: CASSLEIAGASDTQYF. The CDR3 nucleotides read TGCGCCAGCAGCTTGGAGATAGCGGGAGCATCAGATACGCAGTATTTT. The chain links TRBV5-1 to TRBJ2-3; 9 positions agree with TRBD2. V trimming: 0 bases; J trimming: 4 bases; junction bases outside the gene matches: 6. Germline CDR1 and CDR2: SGHRS and YFSETQ. The CDR3 has 16 residues.

The chain links TRBV5-6 to TRBJ2-2, with 9 bases lining up with TRBD2. The CDR3 has 17 residues. Germline assignment: CDR1 SGHDT and CDR2 YYEEEE. J gave up 4 bases and V 4 bases, and 11 bases lay outside the gene matches. CDR3 coding DNA: TGTGCCAGCAGCCGAGGATTAGCGGGAGACCTCACCGGGGAGCTGTTTTTT. Translated, it gives CASSRGLAGDLTGELFF.

The J gene is TRBJ1-5, the V gene TRBV21-1. TRBV21-1 has pseudogene status. The CDR3 has 14 residues. The CDR3 DNA follows: TGTGCCCTCGGTCGGAGATATAGCAATCAGCCCCAGCATTTT. Protein: CALGRRYSNQPQHF.

The chain joins TRBV7-9 to TRBJ2-1, with 9 bases lining up with TRBD2. The germline CDR1 and CDR2 sequences are SEHNR and FQNEAQ (reference sequence). Trimming took 7 bases from V and 14 from J; bases not matched to a gene: 15. This CDR3 region has 14 residues. CDR3 amino acids: CASISPPTSGGKFF. DNA for the CDR3: TGTGCCAGCATCTCCCCCCCGACTAGCGGAGGGAAGTTCTTC.

This clone was found a few times. The chain recombines TRBV11-2 with TRBJ1-5; tentatively, D is TRBD1 (6 bases). V dropped 0 bases and J dropped 3 bases, with 9 bases sitting between them. Germline V gene data show CDR1 as SGHAT and CDR2 as FQNNGV. This CDR3 is built from 15 residues. The CDR3: CASSLEGQFNQPQHF. The CDR3 DNA reads TGTGCCAGCAGCTTAGAAGGACAGTTCAATCAGCCCCAGCATTTT.

The V call is TRBV9, the J call TRBJ1-3; tentatively, D is TRBD1 (5 bases). The CDR3 covers 17 residues. CDR1 and CDR2 from the germline V gene are SGDLS and YYNGEE. Trimming removed 0 bases from V and 2 bases from J, with 15 bases in between. This CDR3 reads CASSVADSPTAGNTIYF. CDR3 nucleotide sequence: TGTGCCAGCAGCGTAGCCGACAGCCCCACCGCTGGAAACACCATATATTTT.

The chain carries TRBV6-5 and TRBJ1-1, with D uncertain. The V gene lost 7 bases and the J gene lost 1 base, with 10 bases spanning the gap. The length of the CDR3 is 13 residues. Per the germline V gene, CDR1 is MNHEY and CDR2 is SVGAGI. CDR3 protein: CASTLDWNTEAFF. DNA of the CDR3: TGTGCCAGCACCCTAGACTGGAACACTGAAGCTTTCTTT.

The CDR3 DNA sequence: TGTGCCACCAGCAGAGACCATTTAATCGGGACAGGGGAGAATGAAAAACTGTTTTTT. Protein: CATSRDHLIGTGENEKLFF. The chain recombines TRBV15 with TRBJ1-4; TRBD1 matches at 10 bases. The CDR3 runs to 19 residues. Germline CDR1 LNHNV, CDR2 YYDKDF (reference sequence). Trimming at V came to 0 bases and at J to 5 bases, leaving 12 bases not matched to a gene. Full variable domain (remainder filled in from reference TRBV15 and TRBJ1-4): DAMVIQNPRYQVTQFGKPVTLSCSQTLNHNVMYWYQQKSSQAPKLLFHYYDKDFNNEADTPDNFQSRRPNTSFCFLDIRSPGLGDTAMYLCATSRDHLIGTGENEKLFFGSGTQLSVL.

This clone appeared a single time. The chain uses TRBV5-6 and TRBJ2-3; D not certain. Trimming cost V 1 base and J 0 bases, with 12 bases left between them. In germline, CDR1 is SGHDT, CDR2 YYEEEE. This CDR3 contains 16 residues. This chain's CDR3 is CASSLLSQLSTDTQYF. In nucleotides, the CDR3 is TGTGCCAGCAGCTTGTTATCCCAACTCAGCACAGATACGCAGTATTTT.

This clone was detected only a few times. The chain combines TRBV12-5 with TRBJ2-1; D unresolved. V lost 5 bases to trimming and J lost 4 bases, with 12 bases between them. CDR3 length: 14 residues. From germline, CDR1 is LGHNT and CDR2 FRNRAP. In DNA form, the CDR3 reads TGTGCTAGTGGTGCCGGCGGCGGATACAATGAGCAGTTCTTC. Amino acids: CASGAGGGYNEQFF.

The chain uses TRBV7-3 and TRBJ2-5, with 8 positions matching TRBD1. The CDR3 loop spans 13 amino acids. J lost 4 bases, V lost 3 bases, and 1 base had no gene match. The germline CDR1 and CDR2 sequences are SGHTA and FQGTGA. CDR3 in amino acids: CASSFDRGETQYF. The CDR3 DNA is TGTGCCAGCAGCTTCGACAGGGGAGAGACCCAGTACTTC.

The chain recombines TRBV24-1 with TRBJ2-2; 8 bases match TRBD1. Trimming cost V 2 bases and J 5 bases; bases outside gene matches: 15. CDR3 length equals 19 residues. The germline CDR1 and CDR2 sequences are KGHDR and SFDVKD. In DNA, the CDR3 is TGTGCCACCAGTGATTCTCGACTTCCGCAGGGGGCGAGGACCGGGGAGCTGTTTTTT. Its translation is CATSDSRLPQGARTGELFF.

V is TRBV28 and J is TRBJ2-6; 7 bases line up with TRBD1. The length of the CDR3 is 17 residues. V lost 3 bases and J lost 2; bases outside the gene matches: 7. Germline V lookup: CDR1 MDHEN, CDR2 SYDVKM. CDR3 DNA: TGTGCCAGCAGTTTGACAGGGTGGCAGGCTGGGGCCAACGTCCTGACTTTC. Translation gives CASSLTGWQAGANVLTF.

The chain carries TRBV2 and TRBJ2-7, with TRBD2 as a possible D gene (6 bases). Germline V gene sequence: CDR1 SNHLY, CDR2 FYNNEI. Trimming shortened V by 5 bases and J by 6 bases, and 17 bases separated the two germline ends. This CDR3 spans 14 amino acids. The CDR3 DNA sequence: TGTGCCAGCAGTTTTCAATCTCGAGCGGGCGAGCAGTACTTC. Its translation is CASSFQSRAGEQYF.

This clone appeared a single time. This chain joins TRBV7-8 and TRBJ1-3; a possible D gene is TRBD1 (5 bases). This CDR3 is 15 amino acids long. V gave up 3 bases and J gave up 4 bases, with 13 bases separating them. The germline gives CDR1 SGHVS, CDR2 FQNEAQ. The DNA for the CDR3 is TGTGCCAGCAGCTTGCCCACAGGAGCAGGAAACACCATATATTTT. Amino acids: CASSLPTGAGNTIYF.

This rearrangement joins TRBV7-3 to TRBJ2-7; the match to TRBD1 covers 9 bases. This CDR3 spans 14 amino acids. The ends lost 5 bases at V and 3 bases at J; junction bases unmatched: 5. Germline assignment: CDR1 SGHTA and CDR2 FQGTGA. This chain's CDR3 is CASSPSTGGYEQYF. The DNA for the CDR3 is TGTGCCAGCAGCCCATCGACAGGGGGCTACGAGCAGTACTTC.

The J gene is TRBJ2-1, the V gene TRBV10-3, with a possible D match to TRBD1 (5 bases). CDR3 size: 13 residues. Trimming took 3 bases from V and 6 from J, leaving 9 bases between them. Germline CDR1 and CDR2: ENHRY and SYGVKD. The CDR3, as DNA: TGTGCCATCAGTGAAGGGGCGGCCAATGAGCAGTTCTTC. This codes for CAISEGAANEQFF.

V is TRBV11-2 and J is TRBJ1-3; D unresolved. Trimming cost V 1 base and J 0 bases, with 7 bases left between them. Germline V lookup: CDR1 SGHAT, CDR2 FQNNGV. This CDR3 comprises 15 residues. CDR3 sequence reads: CASSLGRSSGNTIYF. The CDR3 DNA is TGTGCCAGCAGCTTAGGGCGGAGCTCTGGAAACACCATATATTTT.

J is TRBJ1-1 and V is TRBV7-8, with a possible D match to TRBD1 (6 bases). The germline CDR1 and CDR2 sequences are SGHVS and FQNEAQ. CDR3 length equals 15 residues. V dropped 5 bases and J dropped 4 bases, with 17 bases sitting between them. The CDR3 loop is CASSPRWGGPTEAFF. The CDR3 bases are TGTGCCAGCAGCCCCCGTTGGGGGGGGCCCACTGAAGCTTTCTTT.

J is TRBJ2-2 and V is TRBV20-1; tentative D call: TRBD2 (6 bases). The length of the CDR3 is 13 residues. The germline V and J ends were trimmed by 3 bases and 5 bases, with 10 bases remaining between them. Germline V CDR1 and CDR2: DFQATT, SNEGSKA (reference sequence). CDR3 in amino acids: CSASFAGTGELFF. As DNA, the CDR3 is TGCAGTGCTAGTTTTGCGGGAACCGGGGAGCTGTTTTTT.

The chain links TRBV6-5 to TRBJ1-4, with D hard to call. CDR1 is MNHEY and CDR2 is SVGAGI in the germline V gene. With 5 bases removed from V and 6 bases from J, the gap between germline ends came to 7 bases. CDR3 length: 12 residues. The CDR3 DNA reads TGTGCCAGCAGTCCGGGGTATGAAAAACTGTTTTTT. It is translated as CASSPGYEKLFF.

V is TRBV10-3 and J is TRBJ2-3; TRBD1 aligns across 8 bases. Germline V CDR1 and CDR2: ENHRY, SYGVKD. The V gene end was trimmed by 3 bases and the J gene end by 1 base; junction bases not matched to a gene: 3. This CDR3 has 15 residues. As DNA, the CDR3 is TGTGCCATCAGTGACGAGACAGGGGGCACAGATACGCAGTATTTT. Its protein product is CAISDETGGTDTQYF.